This entry lists 32 T cell receptor beta chains sequenced from one sample in a study of blood T cell repertoires in COVID-19. The method was immunoSEQ multiplex PCR; TCRdb's version includes in-frame clones alone and lacks a portion of them. The sample includes around 140,000 clones, over 75% of them seen just once. The sample taken for sequencing was peripheral blood. These receptors all stem from a man between 65 and 85 years old with acute or convalescent COVID-19.

The chain couples TRBV10-3 to TRBJ2-3, with TRBD2 matching 8 bases. The length of the CDR3 is 14 residues. The germline CDR1 and CDR2 sequences are ENHRY and SYGVKD. V lost 10 bases, J lost 3 bases, and 9 bases stayed unmatched. The CDR3 protein is CATSGSGVTDTQYF. CDR3 nucleotide sequence: TGTGCCACGTCGGGTAGCGGGGTGACAGATACGCAGTATTTT.

J is TRBJ1-1 and V is TRBV2, with TRBD1 matching 7 bases. This CDR3 contains 14 residues. After removal of 6 bases from V and 1 base from J, the junction contained 5 bases not matched to a gene. Germline loops: CDR1 SNHLY, CDR2 FYNNEI. Here the CDR3 reads CASSLQGKNTEAFF. The CDR3 DNA follows: TGTGCCAGCAGCCTACAGGGGAAGAACACTGAAGCTTTCTTT.

The chain couples TRBV19 to TRBJ1-4, with 7 bases fitting TRBD1. Germline trimming cut 2 bases from V and 8 bases from J; bases unmatched to any gene: 8. The germline CDR1 and CDR2 sequences are LNHDA and SQIVND (reference sequence). The CDR3 sequence is 15 residues long. The CDR3 sequence: CASSITTGSEEKLFF. The CDR3 DNA reads TGTGCCAGTAGTATAACGACAGGGAGTGAAGAAAAACTGTTTTTT.

A single count supports this clone. This rearrangement joins TRBV4-1 to TRBJ1-2; 8 bases line up with TRBD1. V lost 0 bases to trimming and J lost 6 bases; unmatched junction nucleotides: 9. This CDR3 is 16 amino acids long. CDR1 is MGHRA and CDR2 is YSYEKL in the germline V gene. CDR3 nucleotides: TGCGCCAGCAGCCAAGATTGGCCAGGGGGCCTGAATGGCTACACCTTC. Amino acids: CASSQDWPGGLNGYTF.

In this sample, this clone turned up a few times. An end of the junction differs from the germline gene, which may be a read error. The rearrangement links TRBV15 to TRBJ1-5; no clear D. Germline CDR1 is LNHNV and CDR2 is YYDKDF (reference sequence). The CDR3 spans 17 residues. CDR3 sequence (DNA): TGTGCCACCAGCAGGTTCTCTGGCGGCCATAGCGATCAGCCCCAGCATTTT. It is translated as CATSRFSGGHSDQPQHF. Supplemented by reference TRBV15 and TRBJ1-5, the full variable domain reads DAMVIQNPRYQVTQFGKPVTLSCSQTLNHNVMYWYQQKSSQAPKLLFHYYDKDFNNEADTPDNFQSRRPNTSFCFLDIRSPGLGDTAMYLCATSRFSGGHSDQPQHFGDGTRLSIL.

In this sample, this clone turned up a few times. The V call is TRBV27, the J call TRBJ2-7, with 8 bases aligning to TRBD1. Losses at the gene ends were 6 bases for V and 1 base for J; bases not matched to a gene: 5. The CDR3 runs 14 residues. Germline V CDR1 and CDR2: MNHEY, SMNVEV (reference sequence). The CDR3 spells CASSATGGSYEQYF. DNA of the CDR3: TGTGCCAGCAGCGCAACAGGGGGTTCCTACGAGCAGTACTTC.

As DNA, the CDR3 is TGCGCCAGCAGTCTTACAGGGGTGGGGCAGCCCCAGCATTTT. Its protein is CASSLTGVGQPQHF. The chain is built from TRBV5-1 and TRBJ1-5, with 7 bases lining up with TRBD1. Trimming removed 5 bases from V and 7 bases from J; junction bases left unmatched: 9. The germline V gene encodes CDR1 SGHRS and CDR2 YFSETQ. CDR3 length equals 14 residues.

V and J are TRBV9 and TRBJ1-1, with 8 bases identical to TRBD1. Losses at the gene ends were 4 bases for V and 4 bases for J; bases not matched to a gene: 6. The CDR3 is 14 residues long. Germline values: CDR1 SGDLS, CDR2 YYNGEE. CDR3 in DNA: TGTGCCAGCAGCTTCTCAGGGGGCGGCACTGAAGCTTTCTTT. Its translation is CASSFSGGGTEAFF.

The genes are TRBV3-1 (or the pseudogene TRBV3-2) and TRBJ1-3; D is possibly TRBD1 (5 bases). The CDR3 totals 14 residues. Germline CDR1 reads LGHDT; CDR2 reads YNNKEL (reference sequence). V was shortened by 1 base and J by 3 bases, with 7 bases between the two germline ends. CDR3 in amino acids: CASSQAGNGNTIYF. The CDR3 DNA reads as TGTGCCAGCAGCCAAGCAGGGAATGGAAACACCATATATTTT.

This clone was recorded only once. The CDR3 nucleotides are TGTGCCAGCAGCCGGACAGGGGTAATGAACACTGAAGCTTTCTTT. Protein product: CASSRTGVMNTEAFF. The gene calls are TRBV2 and TRBJ1-1, with 9 positions matching TRBD1. Unmatched junction bases numbered 5, after V lost 6 bases and J lost 0 bases. The germline CDR1 and CDR2 sequences are SNHLY and FYNNEI. The CDR3 consists of 15 residues.

The chain is built from TRBV3-1 (or the pseudogene TRBV3-2) and TRBJ2-7; TRBD2 matches 8 bases. This CDR3 spans 17 amino acids. Trimming cost V 1 base and J 1 base; bases outside gene matches: 9. The V gene's germline CDR1 is LGHDT and CDR2 YNNKEL (reference sequence). The CDR3 protein is CASSQGYAGLVSYEQYF. The CDR3 region has the DNA TGTGCCAGCAGCCAAGGCTATGCGGGACTAGTGTCCTACGAGCAGTACTTC.

The chain is built from TRBV30 and TRBJ2-7; no clear D gene. CDR3 size: 12 residues. CDR1 is GTSNPN and CDR2 is SVGIG in the germline V gene (reference sequence). V lost 1 base and J 10 bases, leaving 14 bases between the germline ends. In DNA form, the CDR3 reads TGTGCCTGGAGTGACATGGCCGTCGAACAGTACTTC. Protein: CAWSDMAVEQYF.

This clone was detected once. The chain employs TRBV25-1 and TRBJ1-6; 7 bases line up with TRBD1. The germline CDR1 and CDR2 sequences are MGHDK and SYGVNS. The length of the CDR3 is 15 residues. The J segment lost 5 bases and the V segment lost 1 base, leaving 2 bases of the junction unmatched. The CDR3 here is CASSELGQDNSPLHF. In DNA, the CDR3 is TGTGCCAGCAGTGAATTAGGACAGGATAATTCACCCCTCCACTTT.

This clone appeared a few times. The rearrangement links TRBV27 to TRBJ2-2; 7 bases fit TRBD2. This CDR3 comprises 16 residues. The trim removed 4 bases at V and 3 bases at J, leaving 8 bases unmatched. Germline CDR1 reads MNHEY; CDR2 reads SMNVEV (reference sequence). The CDR3 is CASSSELALYTGELFF. CDR3 DNA sequence: TGTGCCAGCAGTTCAGAACTAGCGTTATACACCGGGGAGCTGTTTTTT.

V gene TRBV5-8 combines with J gene TRBJ1-2; a possible D gene is TRBD1 (5 bases). V was pared by 0 bases and J by 4 bases, with 13 bases between. Germline CDR1 SGHTS, CDR2 YDEGEE. CDR3 size: 15 residues. CDR3 coding DNA: TGTGCCAGCAGCTTGGCCGGGGGGGTCAGCTATGGCTACACCTTC. This gives the protein CASSLAGGVSYGYTF.

This clone occurred once. The chain uses TRBV2 and TRBJ2-7, with D tentatively TRBD1 (5 bases). Deletions cut 6 bases from V and 4 bases from J, with 16 bases between. The CDR3 spans 14 residues. Looked up from germline, CDR1 is SNHLY and CDR2 is FYNNEI. The CDR3 DNA is TGTGCCAGCAGGTCCGTTATGTCAGGGTACGAGCAGTACTTC. As protein: CASRSVMSGYEQYF. Using reference TRBV2 and TRBJ2-7 for the parts outside the CDR3, the full variable domain is EPEVTQTPSHQVTQMGQEVILRCVPISNHLYFYWYRQILGQKVEFLVSFYNNEISEKSEIFDDQFSVERPDGSNFTLKIRSTKLEDSAMYFCASRSVMSGYEQYFGPGTRLTVT.

This rearrangement joins TRBV7-9 to TRBJ1-1; no clear D. V dropped 5 bases and J dropped 4 bases, with 5 bases sitting between them. The CDR3 runs 11 residues. Looked up from germline, CDR1 is SEHNR and CDR2 is FQNEAQ (reference sequence). The CDR3 DNA sequence: TGTGCCAGCAGCGAAGCCACTGAAGCTTTCTTT. Encoded protein: CASSEATEAFF.

The rearrangement uses TRBV19 and TRBJ1-1; TRBD1 might be the D (5 bases). With 5 bases removed from V and 3 bases from J, the gap between germline ends came to 13 bases. Germline assignment: CDR1 LNHDA and CDR2 SQIVND (reference sequence). The CDR3 loop spans 14 amino acids. The CDR3 DNA follows: TGTGCCAGTAGTGTTTATCAGGGTTACACTGAAGCTTTCTTT. It specifies CASSVYQGYTEAFF.

This clone was seen a single time. This chain joins TRBV11-2 and TRBJ2-4; D call uncertain. The CDR3 covers 17 residues. In germline, CDR1 is SGHAT, CDR2 FQNNGV. V lost 5 bases and J lost 0, with 17 bases in between. The CDR3 nucleotides read TGTGCCAGCAGCGAAAACGAGGCTGCTCTAGCCAAAAACATTCAGTACTTC. Protein product: CASSENEAALAKNIQYF.

The V and J genes are TRBV5-1 and TRBJ2-6, with D possibly being TRBD1 (6 bases). Per germline, CDR1 SGHRS and CDR2 YFSETQ. The CDR3 runs to 16 residues. Trimming took 4 bases from V and 0 from J, leaving 11 bases between them. The CDR3 sequence: CASSPDSDSGANVLTF. CDR3 bases: TGCGCCAGCAGCCCGGACAGCGACTCTGGGGCCAACGTCCTGACTTTC.

This sequence joins TRBV4-1 and TRBJ1-4, with TRBD1 matching 12 bases. This CDR3 comprises 14 residues. In germline, CDR1 is MGHRA, CDR2 YSYEKL. The junction had 3 bases not matched to a gene; V was cut back by 4 bases and J by 9 bases. CDR3 nucleotides: TGCGCCAGCAGCCTGGGACAGGGGGCTAAAAAACTGTTTTTT. Residues: CASSLGQGAKKLFF.

The chain combines TRBV5-1 with TRBJ2-3; 13 positions agree with TRBD2. Germline lookup yields CDR1 SGHRS and CDR2 YFSETQ. V dropped 1 base and J dropped 3; count of bases not matched to a gene: 8. The CDR3 runs 18 residues. CDR3 region: CASSLPSGLAGTTDTQYF. CDR3 in DNA: TGCGCCAGCAGCTTGCCGTCGGGACTAGCGGGAACTACAGATACGCAGTATTTT.

This rearrangement joins TRBV7-8 to TRBJ2-3; 11 bases are shared with TRBD2. The CDR3 is 16 residues long. Looked up from germline, CDR1 is SGHVS and CDR2 is FQNEAQ. The ends lost 5 bases at V and 6 bases at J; junction bases unmatched: 10. CDR3 in amino acids: CASSVGLAGAADTQYF. As DNA, the CDR3 is TGTGCCAGCAGCGTTGGACTAGCGGGTGCGGCGGATACGCAGTATTTT.

The rearrangement uses TRBV2 and TRBJ2-5; D remains unclear. The CDR3 runs to 14 residues. Trimming took 1 base from V and 5 from J, leaving 11 bases between them. CDR1 SNHLY and CDR2 FYNNEI come from the germline V gene. CDR3 sequence reads: CASSEGLVVETQYF. The CDR3 DNA sequence: TGTGCCAGCAGTGAAGGCCTAGTGGTGGAGACCCAGTACTTC.

The CDR3 reads CASSLNQGHSNQPQHF. As DNA, the CDR3 is TGTGCCAGCAGCTTGAATCAGGGACATAGCAATCAGCCCCAGCATTTT. The V gene is TRBV7-8, the J gene TRBJ1-5; perhaps TRBD1 as D (6 bases). The V end was cut by 3 bases, the J end by 0 bases, with 12 bases between. The CDR3 spans 16 residues. CDR1 is SGHVS, CDR2 FQNEAQ, per germline. The full variable domain, rest sourced from reference TRBV7-8 and TRBJ1-5, is GAGVSQSPRYKVAKRGQDVALRCDPISGHVSLFWYQQALGQGPEFLTYFQNEAQLDKSGLPSDRFFAERPEGSVSTLKIQRTQQEDSAVYLCASSLNQGHSNQPQHFGDGTRLSIL.

The chain is built from TRBV27 and TRBJ2-5, with a possible D match to TRBD2 (5 bases). The CDR3 spans 15 residues. Germline CDR1 and CDR2: MNHEY and SMNVEV (reference sequence). Trimming removed 4 bases from V and 6 bases from J, with 18 bases in between. The CDR3 coding sequence is TGTGCCAGCAGTTCCTTTGGACTCGCCGAACAGACCCAGTACTTC. Translating gives CASSSFGLAEQTQYF.

This chain connects TRBV6-5 to TRBJ1-2; possibly TRBD1 for D (5 bases). V gave up 2 bases and J gave up 2 bases, with 12 bases separating them. The CDR3 is made up of 15 amino acids. Per the germline V gene, CDR1 is MNHEY and CDR2 is SVGAGI. The CDR3 nucleotides read TGTGCCAGCAGTTACCTCGACGGGGGGAACTATGGCTACACCTTC. Translation gives CASSYLDGGNYGYTF.

This clone was observed a single time. V is TRBV19 and J is TRBJ2-2; 7 bases agree with TRBD1. V lost 6 bases to trimming and J lost 0 bases; unmatched junction nucleotides: 7. Germline CDR1 and CDR2: LNHDA and SQIVND (reference sequence). The CDR3 length is 16 residues. CDR3 residues: CASSLDRSANTGELFF. The CDR3 DNA is TGTGCCAGTAGCCTGGACAGGTCCGCGAACACCGGGGAGCTGTTTTTT.

V gene TRBV7-2 combines with J gene TRBJ2-1, with TRBD2 matching 14 bases. The germline V gene has CDR1 SGHTA and CDR2 FQGNSA. The CDR3 has 17 amino acids. Trimming at V came to 5 bases and at J to 8 bases, leaving 11 bases not matched to a gene. The CDR3 coding sequence is TGTGCCAGCAGCGCCCGACTAGCGGGAGGGCCCGTGGATGAGCAGTTCTTC. Encoded protein: CASSARLAGGPVDEQFF.

The V gene is TRBV3-1 (or the pseudogene TRBV3-2), the J gene TRBJ2-1, with 11 nucleotides matching TRBD2. The CDR3 is 16 amino acids. From germline, CDR1 is LGHDT and CDR2 YNNKEL (reference sequence). V shed 4 bases, J shed 2 bases, and the junction held 4 bases outside the gene matches. Here the CDR3 DNA reads TGTGCCAGCAGCCGAGGTAGCGGGGGGGCCTACAATGAGCAGTTCTTC. Protein sequence: CASSRGSGGAYNEQFF.

CDR3 nucleotides: TGCAGCGGCCTGGACAGGGAAGATGAAAAACTGTTTTTT. This encodes CSGLDREDEKLFF. The chain recombines TRBV29-1 with TRBJ1-4; TRBD1 matches at 8 bases. V lost 7 bases and J lost 6; bases outside the gene matches: 7. The germline gives CDR1 SQVTM, CDR2 ANQGSEA. The CDR3 has 13 amino acids.

In DNA, the CDR3 is TGTGCCAGCAGTTACCCCCGGAGAGGGAATGAAAAACTGTTTTTT. Amino acid sequence: CASSYPRRGNEKLFF. The chain uses TRBV6-5 and TRBJ1-4; D remains unclear. This CDR3 is 15 amino acids long. V was trimmed by 2 bases and J by 5 bases, leaving 12 bases between them. Germline V gives CDR1 MNHEY, CDR2 SVGAGI.